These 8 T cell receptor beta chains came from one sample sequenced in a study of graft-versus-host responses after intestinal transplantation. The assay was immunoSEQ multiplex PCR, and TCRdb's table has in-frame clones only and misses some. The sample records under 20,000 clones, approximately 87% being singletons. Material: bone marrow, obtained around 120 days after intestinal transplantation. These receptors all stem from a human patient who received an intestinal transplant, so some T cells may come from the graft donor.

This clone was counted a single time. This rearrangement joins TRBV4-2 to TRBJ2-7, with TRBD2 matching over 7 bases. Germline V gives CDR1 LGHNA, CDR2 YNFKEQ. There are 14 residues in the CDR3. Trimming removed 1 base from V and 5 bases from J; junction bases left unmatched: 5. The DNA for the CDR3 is TGTGCCAGCAGCCAAGTCTCGGGAGGCAACGAGCAGTACTTC. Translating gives CASSQVSGGNEQYF.

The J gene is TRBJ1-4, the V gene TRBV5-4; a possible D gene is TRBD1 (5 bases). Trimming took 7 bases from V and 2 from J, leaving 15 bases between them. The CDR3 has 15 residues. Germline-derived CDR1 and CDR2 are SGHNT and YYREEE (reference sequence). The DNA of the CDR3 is TGTGCCAGCGGGACGAGGGGTGGCACTAATGAAAAACTGTTTTTT. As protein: CASGTRGGTNEKLFF.

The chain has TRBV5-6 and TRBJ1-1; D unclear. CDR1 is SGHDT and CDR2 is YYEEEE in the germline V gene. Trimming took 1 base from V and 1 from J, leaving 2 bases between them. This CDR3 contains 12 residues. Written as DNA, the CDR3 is TGTGCCAGCAGCTTGAGGAACACTGAAGCTTTCTTT. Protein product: CASSLRNTEAFF.

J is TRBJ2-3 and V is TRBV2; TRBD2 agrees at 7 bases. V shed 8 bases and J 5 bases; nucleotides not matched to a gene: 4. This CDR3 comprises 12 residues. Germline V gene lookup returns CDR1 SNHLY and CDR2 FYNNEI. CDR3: CASGRGEDTQYF. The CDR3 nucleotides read TGTGCCAGCGGACGGGGGGAAGATACGCAGTATTTT.

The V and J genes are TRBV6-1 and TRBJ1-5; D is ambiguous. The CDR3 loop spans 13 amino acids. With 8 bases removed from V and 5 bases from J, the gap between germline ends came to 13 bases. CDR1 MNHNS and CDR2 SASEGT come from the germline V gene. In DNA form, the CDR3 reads TGTGCCAGCGCGTGGGGTTTCGATCAGCCCCAGCATTTT. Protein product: CASAWGFDQPQHF.

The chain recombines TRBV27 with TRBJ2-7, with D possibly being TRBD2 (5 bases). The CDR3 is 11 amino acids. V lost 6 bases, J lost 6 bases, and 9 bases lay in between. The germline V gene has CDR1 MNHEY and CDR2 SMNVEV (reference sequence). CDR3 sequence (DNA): TGTGCCAGCAGGGTTGGAGGCGAGCAGTACTTC. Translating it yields CASRVGGEQYF.

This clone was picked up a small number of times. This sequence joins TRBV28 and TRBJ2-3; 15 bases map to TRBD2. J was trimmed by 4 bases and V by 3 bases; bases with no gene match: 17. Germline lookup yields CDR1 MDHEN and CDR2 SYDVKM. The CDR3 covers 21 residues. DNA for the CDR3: TGTGCCAGCAGTTTCTTTTTGGGCCTCCGGACTAGCGGGAGGGCCCCAGATACGCAGTATTTT. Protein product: CASSFFLGLRTSGRAPDTQYF.

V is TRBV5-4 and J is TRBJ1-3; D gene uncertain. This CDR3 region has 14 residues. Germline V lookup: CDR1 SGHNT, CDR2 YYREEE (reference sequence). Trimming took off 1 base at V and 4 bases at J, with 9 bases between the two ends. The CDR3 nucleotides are TGTGCCAGCAGCTTGTGGGGTCGGGGAAACACCATATATTTT. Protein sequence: CASSLWGRGNTIYF.